The present entry profiles one TCR beta chain with its context. The antigen remains undetermined. These data originate in a study of T cells in tumors after PD-1 blockade. In the study overall: No patient had prior checkpoint blockade, systemic immunosuppression, or radiotherapy within 4 weeks. Some patients also took daily vismodegib 150 mg during anti-PD-1 treatment. On average, peripheral blood gave approximately 120,000 TCR templates and 35,000 or so unique clonotypes. Overall study findings and caveats: Blood contained 35% to 50% of the tumor's TCR clonotypes.

This CDR3 region has 18 residues. V lost 4 bases, J lost 0 bases, and 20 bases lay in between. Germline V lookup: CDR1 MGHRA, CDR2 YSYEKL. TCRdb keeps only in-frame clones here, not all; method: immunoSEQ multiplex PCR. The sample records 55,000 to 65,000 clones, around four fifths being singletons. Sequenced here: PBMCs, sampled before anti-PD-1 treatment. This TCR came from a human donor with basal cell carcinoma. V gene TRBV4-1 combines with J gene TRBJ2-3, with D perhaps TRBD1 (5 bases). The CDR3 here is CASSPRQGANPSTDTQYF. CDR3 DNA: TGCGCCAGCAGCCCCCGGCAGGGCGCGAACCCTAGCACAGATACGCAGTATTTT.